This TCR beta chain was identified during a study of graft-versus-host responses after intestinal transplantation (dated by TCRdb to the early 2020s). About the full investigation: The transplants that recipients got were multivisceral, liver-intestinal, or isolated intestinal. Every recipient was given anti-thymocyte globulin induction, followed by 3 to 4 years of maintenance tacrolimus and steroids. Graft-versus-host and host-versus-graft alloreactive T cell clones were tracked in the graft, circulation and bone marrow after intestinal transplantation using bulk TCR-beta CDR3 sequencing. To identify alloreactive clones, pre-transplant mixed lymphocyte reaction products were sequenced and then compared with unstimulated pre-transplant donor and recipient T cells. The cohort enrolled 20 to 30 intestinal transplant recipients, one of whom was a retransplant, and 3 patients without pretransplant specimens were excluded. Donor T cell macrochimerism was defined as a peak of at least 4% donor T cells among recipient peripheral blood mononuclear cells. Rather than being sequenced by the commercial service, samples from a few later patients were sequenced in-house on an Illumina MiSeq and processed with MiXCR.

A word on this clone: Its target antigen remains unknown. No much larger clone exists at a distance of one base, and base qualities are not known. The sample contains more than one DNA sequence encoding this CDR3.

Here is what the overall study found, with its caveats: GvH clones were found in recipient bone marrow, and some of the GvH clones appeared earlier in ileal mucosa or blood, which is consistent with an intestinal mucosal origin. The relatively low number and heterogeneity of intestinal transplant patients limited the conclusions. In patients with donor T cell macrochimerism, the allografts had high GvH to HvG T cell clonal ratios. Early after transplant, peak levels of circulating GvH clones were found to be associated with declines in HvG clones.

Receptor amplification or capture employed the immunoSEQ multiplex PCR assay. Adaptive Biotechnologies carried out high-throughput TCR-beta CDR3 sequencing of genomic DNA for most patients. The authors' pipeline ran thus. Adaptive's ImmunoSEQ software supplied the TCR sequencing data for around 19 patients, while MiXCR and VDJtools were used to process a few other patients. Because the origin of CDR3 nucleotide sequences shared between donor and recipient could not be assigned, those sequences were removed. Alloreactive clones required at least 2-fold expansion over unstimulated cells and minimum CFSE-low frequency of 0.002% (template counts) or 0.001% (read counts). Clones were considered mappable if detected in sequenced pre-transplant spleen, lymph node, or MLR CFSE-low populations of the donor or recipient. Cumulative frequency of alloreactive clones was calculated as a percentage of all sequences weighted by copy number. The table comes from immuneACCESS by way of TCRdb, which keeps in-frame sequences with V and J called. Part of the clones is missing from these tables; in studies checked, under half for an unresolved V gene and the rest for unknown reasons. V, J and clone size derive from that table, while D and trimming were established from the DNA sequence. This sample comprises under 40,000 clones, about 94% of them detected only once. About 0.76% of the sample is taken by the ten largest.

In the first month after transplant, blood samples were collected up to 4 times, and after that at least monthly when available. The sample in question was PBMCs, obtained 16 days after intestinal transplant. The sequence was collected from a human patient who received an intestinal transplant, so some T cells may come from the graft donor.

The CDR3 reads as follows: CASSLYPGRSYEQYF. The DNA sequence reads TGTGCCAGCAGTTTATACCCCGGGAGGTCCTACGAGCAGTACTTC. The sequence joins TRBV7-6 to TRBJ2-7; the junction holds 7 bases that match TRBD2. Spanning cysteine to phenylalanine, the CDR3 consists of 15 amino acids. CDR3 DNA is the only sequence kept; it has 45 bases, read in frame from the first base. From the germline V gene, CDR1 is SGHVS and CDR2 is FNYEAQ. V and J are trimmed by 6 bases and 1 base, and the gene matches miss 9 bases of the junction.